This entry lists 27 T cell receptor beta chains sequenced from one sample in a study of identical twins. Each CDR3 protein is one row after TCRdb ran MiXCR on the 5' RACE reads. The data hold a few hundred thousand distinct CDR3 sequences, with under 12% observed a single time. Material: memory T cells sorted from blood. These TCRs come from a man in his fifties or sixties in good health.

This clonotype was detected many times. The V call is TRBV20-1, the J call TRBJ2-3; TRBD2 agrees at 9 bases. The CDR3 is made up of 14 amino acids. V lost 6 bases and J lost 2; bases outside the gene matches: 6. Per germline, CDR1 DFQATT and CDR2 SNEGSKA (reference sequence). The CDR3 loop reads CSARLAESTDTQYF. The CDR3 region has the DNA TGCAGTGCCCGACTAGCGGAGTCCACAGATACGCAGTATTTT.

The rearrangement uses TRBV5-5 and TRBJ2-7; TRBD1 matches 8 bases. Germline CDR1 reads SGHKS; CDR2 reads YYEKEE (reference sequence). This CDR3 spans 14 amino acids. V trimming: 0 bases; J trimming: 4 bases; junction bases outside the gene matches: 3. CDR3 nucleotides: TGTGCCAGCAGCTTGGCCGGGACAGGTTACGAGCAGTACTTC. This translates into CASSLAGTGYEQYF.

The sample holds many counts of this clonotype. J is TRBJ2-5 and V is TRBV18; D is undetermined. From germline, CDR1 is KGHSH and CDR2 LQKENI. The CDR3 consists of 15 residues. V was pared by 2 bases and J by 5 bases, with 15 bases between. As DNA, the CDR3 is TGTGCCAGCTCACCAGGTGCAGGAGTTGGTGAGACCCAGTACTTC. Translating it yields CASSPGAGVGETQYF.

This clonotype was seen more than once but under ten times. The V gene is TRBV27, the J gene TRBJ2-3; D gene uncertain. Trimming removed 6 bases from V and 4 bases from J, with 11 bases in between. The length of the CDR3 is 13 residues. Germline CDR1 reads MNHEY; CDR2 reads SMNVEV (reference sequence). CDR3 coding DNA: TGTGCCAGCAGCCGGTTGGCGGCAGATACGCAGTATTTT. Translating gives CASSRLAADTQYF.

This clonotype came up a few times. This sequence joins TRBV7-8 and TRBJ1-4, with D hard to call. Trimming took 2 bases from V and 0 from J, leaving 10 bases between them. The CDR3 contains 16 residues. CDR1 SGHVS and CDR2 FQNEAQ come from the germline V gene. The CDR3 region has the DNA TGTGCCAGCAGCTTAAACCGACCTGCAACTAATGAAAAACTGTTTTTT. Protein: CASSLNRPATNEKLFF. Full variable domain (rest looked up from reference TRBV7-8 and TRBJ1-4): GAGVSQSPRYKVAKRGQDVALRCDPISGHVSLFWYQQALGQGPEFLTYFQNEAQLDKSGLPSDRFFAERPEGSVSTLKIQRTQQEDSAVYLCASSLNRPATNEKLFFGSGTQLSVL.

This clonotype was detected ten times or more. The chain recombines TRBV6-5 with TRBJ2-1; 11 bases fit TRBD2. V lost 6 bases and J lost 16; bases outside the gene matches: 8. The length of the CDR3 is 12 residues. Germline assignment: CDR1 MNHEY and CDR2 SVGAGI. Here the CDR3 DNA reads TGTGCCAGCAGCATAGCGGGGGGGCCGAATTTCTTC. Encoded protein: CASSIAGGPNFF.

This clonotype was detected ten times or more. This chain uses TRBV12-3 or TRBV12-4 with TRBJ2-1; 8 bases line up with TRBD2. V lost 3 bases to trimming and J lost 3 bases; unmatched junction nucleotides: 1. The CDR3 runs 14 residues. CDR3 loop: CASSFGGDYNEQFF. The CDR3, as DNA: TGTGCCAGCAGTTTCGGGGGGGACTACAATGAGCAGTTCTTC.

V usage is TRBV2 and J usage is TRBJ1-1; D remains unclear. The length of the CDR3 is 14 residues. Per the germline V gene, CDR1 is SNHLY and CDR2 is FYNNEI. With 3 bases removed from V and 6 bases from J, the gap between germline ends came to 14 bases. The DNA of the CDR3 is TGTGCCAGCAGTGAGCAACCACGAGGCGCTGAAGCTTTCTTT. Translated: CASSEQPRGAEAFF.

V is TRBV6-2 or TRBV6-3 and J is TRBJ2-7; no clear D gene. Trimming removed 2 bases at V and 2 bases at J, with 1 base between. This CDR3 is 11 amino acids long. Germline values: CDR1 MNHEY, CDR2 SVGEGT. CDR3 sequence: CASSYPYEQYF. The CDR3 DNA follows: TGTGCCAGCAGTTACCCCTACGAGCAGTACTTC.

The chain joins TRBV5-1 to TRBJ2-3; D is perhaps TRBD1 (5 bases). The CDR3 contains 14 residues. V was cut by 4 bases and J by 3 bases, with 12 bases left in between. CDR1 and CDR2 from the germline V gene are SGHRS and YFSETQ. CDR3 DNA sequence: TGCGCCAGCAGCCCTCAGGGAAGGACAGATACGCAGTATTTT. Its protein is CASSPQGRTDTQYF.

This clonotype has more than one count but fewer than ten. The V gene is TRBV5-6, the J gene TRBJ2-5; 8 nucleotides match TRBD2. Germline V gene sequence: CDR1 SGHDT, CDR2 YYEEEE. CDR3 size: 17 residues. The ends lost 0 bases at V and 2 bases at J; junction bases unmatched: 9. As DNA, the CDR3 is TGTGCCAGCAGCTTGGAGGGTCGGGGGGGCCCTCAAGAGACCCAGTACTTC. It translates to CASSLEGRGGPQETQYF. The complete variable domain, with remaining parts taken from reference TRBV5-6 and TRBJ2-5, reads DAGVTQSPTHLIKTRGQQVTLRCSPKSGHDTVSWYQQALGQGPQFIFQYYEEEERQRGNFPDRFSGHQFPNYSSELNVNALLLGDSALYLCASSLEGRGGPQETQYFGPGTRLLVL.

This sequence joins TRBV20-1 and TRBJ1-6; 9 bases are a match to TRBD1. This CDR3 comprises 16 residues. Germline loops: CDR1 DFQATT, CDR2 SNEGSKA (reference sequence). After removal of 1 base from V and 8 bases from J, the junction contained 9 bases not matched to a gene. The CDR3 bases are TGCAGTGCTAGAGGAGACGGGGGACAGGGCCATTCACCCCTCCACTTT. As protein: CSARGDGGQGHSPLHF.

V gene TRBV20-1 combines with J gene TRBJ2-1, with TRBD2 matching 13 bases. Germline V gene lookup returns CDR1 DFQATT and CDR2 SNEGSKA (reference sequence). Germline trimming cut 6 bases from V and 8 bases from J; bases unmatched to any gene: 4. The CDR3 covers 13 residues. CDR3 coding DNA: TGCAGTGCCAGGACTAGCGGGAGTTATGAGCAGTTCTTC. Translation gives CSARTSGSYEQFF.

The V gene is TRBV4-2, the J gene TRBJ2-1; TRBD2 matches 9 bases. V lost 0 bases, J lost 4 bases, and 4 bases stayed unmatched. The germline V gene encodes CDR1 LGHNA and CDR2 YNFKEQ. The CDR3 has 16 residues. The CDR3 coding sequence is TGTGCCAGCAGCCAAGAGAGAGCGGGGGGTTACAATGAGCAGTTCTTC. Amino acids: CASSQERAGGYNEQFF.

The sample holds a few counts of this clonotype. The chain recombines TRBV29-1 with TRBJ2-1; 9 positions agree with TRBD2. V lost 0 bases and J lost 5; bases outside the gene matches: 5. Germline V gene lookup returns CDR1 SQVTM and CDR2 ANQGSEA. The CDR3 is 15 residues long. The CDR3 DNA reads TGCAGCGTTGAAGATCGGCTAGCGGGACACAATGAGCAGTTCTTC. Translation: CSVEDRLAGHNEQFF.

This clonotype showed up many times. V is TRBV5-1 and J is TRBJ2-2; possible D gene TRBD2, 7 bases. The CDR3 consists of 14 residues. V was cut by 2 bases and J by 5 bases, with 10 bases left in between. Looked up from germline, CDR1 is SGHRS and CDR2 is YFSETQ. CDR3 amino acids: CASSLQGGTGELFF. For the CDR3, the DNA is TGCGCCAGCAGCTTACAGGGAGGGACCGGGGAGCTGTTTTTT.

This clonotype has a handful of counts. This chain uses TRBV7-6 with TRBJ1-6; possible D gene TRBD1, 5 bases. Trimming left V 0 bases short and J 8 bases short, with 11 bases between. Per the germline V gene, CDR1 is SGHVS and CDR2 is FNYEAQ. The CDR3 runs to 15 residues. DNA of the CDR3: TGTGCCAGCAGCTTAGCGGCAGGGACGTATTCACCCCTCCACTTT. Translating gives CASSLAAGTYSPLHF.

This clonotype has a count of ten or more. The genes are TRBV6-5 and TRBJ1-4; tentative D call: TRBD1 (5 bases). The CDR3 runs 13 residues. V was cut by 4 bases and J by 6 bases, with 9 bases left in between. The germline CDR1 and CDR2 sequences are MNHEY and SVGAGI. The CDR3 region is CASSSGIHEKLFF. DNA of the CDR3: TGTGCCAGCAGTTCAGGGATCCATGAAAAACTGTTTTTT.

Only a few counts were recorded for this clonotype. The CDR3 DNA follows: TGCGCCAGCAGGCCAGCCTCGAACACCGGGGAGCTGTTTTTT. Its translation: CASRPASNTGELFF. The chain joins TRBV5-1 to TRBJ2-2; D ambiguous. The germline V gene encodes CDR1 SGHRS and CDR2 YFSETQ. CDR3 length equals 14 residues. Trimming stripped 5 bases from V and 0 bases from J, with 8 bases between.

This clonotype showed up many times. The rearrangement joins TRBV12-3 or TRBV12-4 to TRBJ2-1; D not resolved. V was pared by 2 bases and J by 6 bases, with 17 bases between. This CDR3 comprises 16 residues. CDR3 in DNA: TGTGCCAGCAGTTTAAGTCCGAGGTACAGAATCAATGAGCAGTTCTTC. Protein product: CASSLSPRYRINEQFF.

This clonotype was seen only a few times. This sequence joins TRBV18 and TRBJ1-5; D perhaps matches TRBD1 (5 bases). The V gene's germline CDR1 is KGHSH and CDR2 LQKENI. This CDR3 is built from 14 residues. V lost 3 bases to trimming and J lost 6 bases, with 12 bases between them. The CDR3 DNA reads TGTGCCAGCTCACCTGGGAGGGGAGCTCAGCCCCAGCATTTT. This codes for CASSPGRGAQPQHF.

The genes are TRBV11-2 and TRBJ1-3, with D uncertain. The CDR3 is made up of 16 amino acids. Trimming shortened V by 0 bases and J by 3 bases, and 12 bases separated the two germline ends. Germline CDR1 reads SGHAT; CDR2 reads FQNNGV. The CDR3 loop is CASSLDTSPLGNTIYF. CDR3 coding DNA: TGTGCCAGCAGCTTAGATACCAGCCCCCTTGGAAACACCATATATTTT.

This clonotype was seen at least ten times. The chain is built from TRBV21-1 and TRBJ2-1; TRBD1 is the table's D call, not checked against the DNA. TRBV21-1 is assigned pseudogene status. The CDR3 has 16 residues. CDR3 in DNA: TGTGCCAGCAGCAAAGAGTTCAGGGGGAACTACAATGAGCAGTTCTTC. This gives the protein CASSKEFRGNYNEQFF.

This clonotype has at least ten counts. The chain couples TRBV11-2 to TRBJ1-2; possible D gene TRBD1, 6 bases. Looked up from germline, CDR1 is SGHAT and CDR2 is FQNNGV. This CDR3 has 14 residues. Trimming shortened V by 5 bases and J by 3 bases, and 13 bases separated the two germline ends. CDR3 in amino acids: CASSNRVGDYGYTF. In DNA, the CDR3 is TGTGCCAGCAGCAACAGGGTTGGCGACTATGGCTACACCTTC.

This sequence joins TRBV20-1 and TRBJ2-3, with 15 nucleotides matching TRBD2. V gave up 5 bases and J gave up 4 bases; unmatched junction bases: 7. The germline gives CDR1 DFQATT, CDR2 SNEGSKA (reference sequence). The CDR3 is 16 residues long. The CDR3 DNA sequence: TGCAGTGCTTTGGGACTAGCGGGGGGCAGATCAGATACGCAGTATTTT. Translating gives CSALGLAGGRSDTQYF.

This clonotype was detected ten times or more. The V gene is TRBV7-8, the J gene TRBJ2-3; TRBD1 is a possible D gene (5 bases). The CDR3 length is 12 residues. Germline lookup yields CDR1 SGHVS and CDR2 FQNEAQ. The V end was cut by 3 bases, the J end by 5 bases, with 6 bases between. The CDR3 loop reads CASSFDRDTQYF. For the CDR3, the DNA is TGTGCCAGCAGCTTCGACAGAGATACGCAGTATTTT.

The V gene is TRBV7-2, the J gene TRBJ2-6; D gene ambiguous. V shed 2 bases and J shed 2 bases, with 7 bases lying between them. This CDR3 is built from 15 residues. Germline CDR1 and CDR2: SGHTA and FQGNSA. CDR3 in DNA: TGTGCCAGCAGCTTACTCCATACTGGGGCCAACGTCCTGACTTTC. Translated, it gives CASSLLHTGANVLTF.